These 9 T cell receptor beta chains came from one sample sequenced in a study of cytomegalovirus exposure and HLA in healthy donors. PCR amplification relied on 60 Vbeta primers (plus 13 Jbeta primers). Generated by immunoSEQ multiplex PCR, the TCRdb table keeps only in-frame clones and is missing some. This table has 100,000 to 150,000 clones, around 76% appearing once. Sequencing was performed on PBMCs. These receptors originate from a woman aged 50 to 65 in good health and CMV-seronegative.

The chain is built from TRBV4-2 and TRBJ2-3, with TRBD2 identical over 10 bases. J gave up 3 bases and V 1 base, and 13 bases lay outside the gene matches. This CDR3 is built from 19 residues. Germline values: CDR1 LGHNA, CDR2 YNFKEQ. CDR3 DNA: TGTGCCAGCAGCCAAGGGGGGCTAGCGGGGGCGCCGGGGACAGATACGCAGTATTTT. Amino acid sequence: CASSQGGLAGAPGTDTQYF.

The chain couples TRBV5-1 to TRBJ2-1, with TRBD2 matching 7 bases. Germline loops: CDR1 SGHRS, CDR2 YFSETQ. This CDR3 contains 14 residues. V dropped 3 bases and J dropped 4; count of bases not matched to a gene: 4. For the CDR3, the DNA is TGCGCCAGCAGCTCTCCTAGCGGATACAATGAGCAGTTCTTC. This codes for CASSSPSGYNEQFF.

The chain has TRBV25-1 and TRBJ2-5, with D maybe TRBD1 (5 bases). The length of the CDR3 is 15 residues. Germline V gives CDR1 MGHDK, CDR2 SYGVNS. V lost 1 base and J lost 0, with 9 bases in between. The CDR3 DNA is TGTGCCAGCAGTGAATCGGCAGGGTACCAAGAGACCCAGTACTTC. The encoded protein is CASSESAGYQETQYF.

The chain recombines TRBV5-1 with TRBJ2-2; a weak D match, TRBD2 (5 bases). Trimming cost V 2 bases and J 4 bases, with 9 bases left between them. The length of the CDR3 is 14 residues. Germline CDR1 is SGHRS and CDR2 is YFSETQ. CDR3 nucleotide sequence: TGCGCCAGCAGCTTTCGGGGTACCACCGGGGAGCTGTTTTTT. Protein product: CASSFRGTTGELFF.

This rearrangement joins TRBV5-1 to TRBJ2-2; D perhaps matches TRBD2 (5 bases). CDR3 size: 13 residues. Germline V gives CDR1 SGHRS, CDR2 YFSETQ. V was shortened by 2 bases and J by 5 bases, with 7 bases between the two germline ends. The chain's CDR3 is CASSFWETGELFF. CDR3 sequence (DNA): TGCGCCAGCAGCTTTTGGGAGACCGGGGAGCTGTTTTTT.

A remark on this clone: The same CDR3 also results from other DNA sequences found in this sample. The chain carries TRBV18 and TRBJ2-5; D not resolved. V dropped 3 bases and J dropped 3 bases, with 2 bases sitting between them. The V gene's germline CDR1 is KGHSH and CDR2 LQKENI. The CDR3 has 11 amino acids. CDR3 region: CASSPKETQYF. The CDR3 nucleotides are TGTGCCAGCTCACCTAAAGAGACCCAGTACTTC. Variable domain in full (rest from reference TRBV18 and TRBJ2-5): NAGVMQNPRHLVRRRGQEARLRCSPMKGHSHVYWYRQLPEEGLKFMVYLQKENIIDESGMPKERFSAEFPKEGPSILRIQQVVRGDSAAYFCASSPKETQYFGPGTRLLVL.

This clone was detected once. The genes are TRBV9 and TRBJ1-1; D unclear. CDR3 length equals 15 residues. CDR1 and CDR2 from the germline V gene are SGDLS and YYNGEE. The V end lost 3 bases, the J end lost 5 bases, and 17 bases lay between the germline ends. The CDR3 here is CASSALPSLITEAFF. CDR3 nucleotides: TGTGCCAGCAGCGCCCTTCCCTCTCTTATAACTGAAGCTTTCTTT.

The chain joins TRBV4-3 to TRBJ2-1; 9 nucleotides match TRBD2. Germline-derived CDR1 and CDR2 are LGHNA and YSLEER. The CDR3 totals 17 residues. V was clipped by 0 bases and J by 0 bases; unmatched bases: 3. The CDR3 DNA follows: TGCGCCAGCAGCCAAGAATCTAGCGGGATCTCCTACAATGAGCAGTTCTTC. Translated, it gives CASSQESSGISYNEQFF.

The chain carries TRBV5-1 and TRBJ2-3, with 8 bases matching TRBD2. There are 15 residues in the CDR3. The germline CDR1 and CDR2 sequences are SGHRS and YFSETQ. V gave up 3 bases and J gave up 1 base; unmatched junction bases: 4. This chain's CDR3 is CASSSRGGGTDTQYF. The CDR3 nucleotides read TGCGCCAGCAGCTCCCGGGGGGGTGGCACAGATACGCAGTATTTT.